Below are 27 T cell receptor beta chains sequenced from a single sample in a study of CD8+ T cells in alopecia areata (dated by TCRdb to 2017 to 2018). Taken with the paper, the label for time point translates to: less than 30 weeks on oral tofacitinib. This sample's treatment or condition label indicates: oral pan-JAK inhibitor, 5-10 mg twice daily. Libraries came from the immunoSEQ multiplex PCR assay. RNA was extracted from all samples and reverse transcribed into cDNA, which served as template for TCR sequencing. TCRdb obtained this table from immuneACCESS and retained in-frame rearrangements with V and J assigned. These tables miss some clones; where compared with another copy, unresolved V genes account for less than half of the shortfall, and the remainder is unexplained. The sample table lists 75,000 to 80,000 clones, approximately 64% of them with a count of one. The ten largest account for 23% of the sample.

This specimen consisted of CD8+ T cells sorted from blood, obtained at week 24, from a patient treated with tofacitinib. These receptors were obtained from a human donor with alopecia areata.

The chain couples TRBV4-1 to TRBJ2-7; 7 bases map to TRBD1. Germline values: CDR1 MGHRA, CDR2 YSYEKL. CDR3 length: 15 amino acids. The trim removed 1 base at V and 1 base at J, leaving 4 bases unmatched. The CDR3 reads CASSQAKTGSYEQYF. The CDR3 nucleotides read TGCGCCAGCAGCCAAGCGAAGACAGGGTCCTACGAGCAGTACTTC.

The chain combines TRBV4-1 with TRBJ2-1; D is perhaps TRBD1 (6 bases). Germline V lookup: CDR1 MGHRA, CDR2 YSYEKL. CDR3 length equals 14 residues. V lost 3 bases and J 6 bases, leaving 12 bases between the germline ends. As DNA, the CDR3 is TGCGCCAGCAGCCAGAGTACAGGGACCAATGAGCAGTTCTTC. The encoded protein is CASSQSTGTNEQFF.

This clone was seen a few times. This chain uses TRBV21-1 with TRBJ2-7; TRBD2 is the table's D call, not checked against the DNA. TRBV21-1 is tagged as a pseudogene. The CDR3 runs 15 residues. The CDR3 nucleotides read TGTGCCAGCAGCTTAGATCCCACGTTCTCCTACGAGCAGTACTTC. Translating gives CASSLDPTFSYEQYF.

The rearrangement links TRBV19 to TRBJ2-5; TRBD2 matches 12 bases. Germline assignment: CDR1 LNHDA and CDR2 SQIVND (reference sequence). There are 18 residues in the CDR3. J was trimmed by 1 base and V by 5 bases; bases with no gene match: 11. Here the CDR3 reads CASSPLLAGGLAQETQYF. The CDR3 coding sequence is TGTGCCAGTAGTCCCCTTCTAGCGGGGGGGCTCGCCCAAGAGACCCAGTACTTC.

The rearrangement uses TRBV5-1 and TRBJ1-1; 10 bases fit TRBD1. V dropped 0 bases and J dropped 1; count of bases not matched to a gene: 0. The CDR3 sequence is 15 residues long. The V gene's germline CDR1 is SGHRS and CDR2 YFSETQ. The chain's CDR3 is CASSLGDRGNTEAFF. CDR3 DNA: TGCGCCAGCAGCTTGGGGGACAGGGGGAACACTGAAGCTTTCTTT. The full variable domain, rest sourced from reference TRBV5-1 and TRBJ1-1, is KAGVTQTPRYLIKTRGQQVTLSCSPISGHRSVSWYQQTPGQGLQFLFEYFSETQRNKGNFPGRFSGRQFSNSRSEMNVSTLELGDSALYLCASSLGDRGNTEAFFGQGTRLTVV.

A few counts support this clone. The chain links TRBV5-4 to TRBJ2-3; D gene unclear. V dropped 9 bases and J dropped 1 base, with 6 bases sitting between them. The germline V gene has CDR1 SGHNT and CDR2 YYREEE (reference sequence). This CDR3 has 11 amino acids. The CDR3 is CATQGTDTQYF. CDR3 sequence (DNA): TGTGCCACCCAAGGCACAGATACGCAGTATTTT. Variable domain in full (rest from reference TRBV5-4 and TRBJ2-3): ETGVTQSPTHLIKTRGQQVTLRCSSQSGHNTVSWYQQALGQGPQFIFQYYREEENGRGNFPPRFSGLQFPNYSSELNVNALELDDSALYLCATQGTDTQYFGPGTRLTVL.

This chain joins TRBV6-5 and TRBJ2-3; TRBD2 is a possible D gene (6 bases). This CDR3 is built from 15 residues. The germline V gene encodes CDR1 MNHEY and CDR2 SVGAGI. The germline V and J ends were trimmed by 7 bases and 1 base, with 15 bases remaining between them. CDR3 sequence (DNA): TGTGCCAGCAACGCGCTAGGCGGGGGCACAGATACGCAGTATTTT. Amino acids: CASNALGGGTDTQYF.

This chain uses TRBV6-5 with TRBJ1-4, with unresolved D. The V end was cut by 5 bases, the J end by 6 bases, with 13 bases between. The CDR3 consists of 14 residues. Per germline, CDR1 MNHEY and CDR2 SVGAGI. The CDR3 region is CASSEPVDHEKLFF. In nucleotides, the CDR3 is TGTGCCAGCAGTGAACCAGTGGATCATGAAAAACTGTTTTTT.

The chain employs TRBV2 and TRBJ1-6; the match to TRBD1 covers 10 bases. The length of the CDR3 is 15 residues. Germline CDR1 SNHLY, CDR2 FYNNEI. Trimming took 3 bases from V and 8 from J; bases not matched to a gene: 4. The CDR3 is CASSDGTGEDSPLHF. In DNA, the CDR3 is TGTGCCAGCAGTGACGGGACAGGGGAGGATTCACCCCTCCACTTT.

For the CDR3, the DNA is TGCGCCAGCAGCCAGGCATGGGGGGGCACTGAAGCTTTCTTT. Protein: CASSQAWGGTEAFF. The genes are TRBV4-1 and TRBJ1-1, with TRBD1 as a possible D gene (5 bases). Germline V lookup: CDR1 MGHRA, CDR2 YSYEKL. This CDR3 has 14 residues. V was clipped by 3 bases and J by 4 bases, with 12 bases between them.

The V gene is TRBV5-1, the J gene TRBJ2-1, with 10 bases identical to TRBD1. The V gene's germline CDR1 is SGHRS and CDR2 YFSETQ. CDR3 length: 15 amino acids. V shed 5 bases, J shed 3 bases, and the junction held 5 bases outside the gene matches. Written as DNA, the CDR3 is TGCGCCAGCAGTTCCGGGACAGGGGTCTACAATGAGCAGTTCTTC. Residues: CASSSGTGVYNEQFF.

The chain has TRBV19 and TRBJ2-7, with D possibly TRBD2 on 5 matching bases. This CDR3 comprises 15 residues. The V and J ends lost 3 bases and 3 bases respectively, with 15 bases between them. Germline CDR1 LNHDA, CDR2 SQIVND (reference sequence). In DNA form, the CDR3 reads TGTGCCAGTAGTATCTCCGGGGAAATTCTCTACGAGCAGTACTTC. Its translation is CASSISGEILYEQYF.

This clone was seen a single time. The chain recombines TRBV29-1 with TRBJ2-7; no reliable D call. Trimming removed 5 bases from V and 2 bases from J, with 13 bases in between. Germline V lookup: CDR1 SQVTM, CDR2 ANQGSEA. The length of the CDR3 is 13 residues. As DNA, the CDR3 is TGCAGCGTTTCTGAGTCCGGAACCTACGAGCAGTACTTC. It yields the protein CSVSESGTYEQYF.

This chain connects TRBV6-6 to TRBJ2-3, with D possibly called TRBD1 or TRBD2 (5 bases each). The CDR3 loop spans 13 amino acids. Germline V lookup: CDR1 MNHNY, CDR2 SVGAGI (reference sequence). Trimming shortened V by 6 bases and J by 0 bases, and 7 bases separated the two germline ends. CDR3 in DNA: TGTGCCAGCAGCTGGGACAGCACAGATACGCAGTATTTT. The encoded protein is CASSWDSTDTQYF.

The V and J genes are TRBV27 and TRBJ1-2; maybe TRBD1 (5 bases). Germline V lookup: CDR1 MNHEY, CDR2 SMNVEV (reference sequence). This CDR3 comprises 14 residues. V was shortened by 3 bases and J by 1 base, with 9 bases between the two germline ends. CDR3 amino acids: CASSFGGVNYGYTF. The CDR3 DNA follows: TGTGCCAGCAGTTTCGGGGGAGTTAACTATGGCTACACCTTC.

This clone was seen a few times. The CDR3 DNA sequence: TGTGCCAGCAGCGAGGGGAGGGGGAACACTGAAGCTTTCTTT. It encodes CASSEGRGNTEAFF. V usage is TRBV2 and J usage is TRBJ1-1; TRBD1 is a possible D gene (5 bases). The CDR3 spans 14 residues. Germline-derived CDR1 and CDR2 are SNHLY and FYNNEI. V lost 6 bases to trimming and J lost 1 base, with 12 bases between them.

This clone was observed a handful of times. The chain couples TRBV5-1 to TRBJ2-5; a possible D gene is TRBD2 (6 bases). The end of the DNA aligns better with TRBJ2-7, so the J call may be wrong. Germline loops: CDR1 SGHRS, CDR2 YFSETQ. The length of the CDR3 is 15 residues. The DNA for the CDR3 is TGCGCCAGCAGCTTGGGTGTATCACTAGCCCACGAGCAGTACTTC. It translates to CASSLGVSLAHEQYF.

The chain couples TRBV5-4 to TRBJ2-7, with 7 bases aligning to TRBD2. From germline, CDR1 is SGHNT and CDR2 YYREEE (reference sequence). V was pared by 7 bases and J by 1 base, with 8 bases of the junction left unmatched. This CDR3 comprises 14 residues. CDR3 in amino acids: CASGSRGGSYEQYF. The CDR3 DNA reads TGTGCCAGCGGCTCTCGGGGAGGGTCCTACGAGCAGTACTTC.

J is TRBJ2-1 and V is TRBV27, with 9 bases matching TRBD1. The CDR3 spans 16 residues. CDR1 is MNHEY and CDR2 is SMNVEV in the germline V gene (reference sequence). Trimming removed 6 bases from V and 7 bases from J; junction bases left unmatched: 13. The CDR3: CASSLLTPGTGNEQFF. The CDR3 bases are TGTGCCAGCAGCCTTTTAACCCCCGGGACAGGGAATGAGCAGTTCTTC.

V is TRBV30 and J is TRBJ2-1, with D possibly being TRBD1 (5 bases). The V end was cut by 2 bases, the J end by 7 bases, with 9 bases between. Germline lookup yields CDR1 GTSNPN and CDR2 SVGIG (reference sequence). The CDR3 is made up of 12 amino acids. The CDR3 DNA follows: TGTGCCTGGAGTACCCAGGGAAATGAGCAGTTCTTC. Its protein is CAWSTQGNEQFF.

The chain links TRBV5-4 to TRBJ2-5; D ambiguous. The V end was cut by 1 base, the J end by 1 base, with 8 bases between. This CDR3 comprises 14 residues. Germline CDR1 is SGHNT and CDR2 is YYREEE (reference sequence). The CDR3 DNA reads as TGTGCCAGCAGCTTGATTATCAGCCAAGAGACCCAGTACTTC. Its translation is CASSLIISQETQYF.

The chain employs TRBV5-6 and TRBJ2-7, with D hard to call. Germline values: CDR1 SGHDT, CDR2 YYEEEE. The CDR3 runs 14 residues. V gave up 2 bases and J gave up 5 bases, with 14 bases separating them. CDR3 region: CASSFRQAPHEQYF. The CDR3 DNA is TGTGCCAGCAGCTTTAGACAAGCCCCCCACGAGCAGTACTTC.

Points on this clone: A read error is likely here: a far larger clone is one base away. The chain employs TRBV6-8 and TRBJ1-1, with TRBD1 matching 7 bases. Trimming removed 6 bases from V and 1 base from J; junction bases left unmatched: 2. The length of the CDR3 is 13 residues. CDR1 and CDR2 from the germline V gene are MNHGY and SAAAGT. The CDR3: CASSWDRNTEAFF. The CDR3, as DNA: TGTGCCAGCAGCTGGGACAGGAACACTGAAGCTTTCTTT.

This sequence joins TRBV7-2 and TRBJ2-1; D not resolved. Germline values: CDR1 SGHTA, CDR2 FQGNSA. The CDR3 loop spans 12 amino acids. Trimming removed 3 bases at V and 7 bases at J, with 7 bases between. CDR3 sequence reads: CASSFGVNEQFF. The CDR3 DNA is TGTGCCAGCAGCTTCGGAGTGAATGAGCAGTTCTTC.

V and J are TRBV9 and TRBJ2-7, with D possibly matching TRBD1 (6 bases). V lost 4 bases to trimming and J lost 1 base, with 15 bases between them. CDR3 length: 15 amino acids. Germline-derived CDR1 and CDR2 are SGDLS and YYNGEE. The CDR3 region has the DNA TGTGCCAGCAGCCCAACCGGGACACCGTCCTACGAGCAGTACTTC. Translating gives CASSPTGTPSYEQYF.

A single count supports this clone. This CDR3 reads CASSEYFLASDSTDTQYF. In DNA, the CDR3 is TGTGCCAGCAGTGAATATTTCTTGGCTAGCGATAGCACAGATACGCAGTATTTT. This chain links TRBV25-1 with TRBJ2-3; tentatively, D is TRBD2 (6 bases). The CDR3 runs 18 residues. Germline values: CDR1 MGHDK, CDR2 SYGVNS. The V end was cut by 0 bases, the J end by 0 bases, with 16 bases between.

The chain uses TRBV7-9 and TRBJ2-7; D remains ambiguous. Trimming stripped 8 bases from V and 0 bases from J, with 14 bases between. The CDR3 is 14 residues long. The germline gives CDR1 SEHNR, CDR2 FQNEAQ (reference sequence). The CDR3 bases are TGTGCCAGCTCCATGAGTCTCGGCTCCTACGAGCAGTACTTC. This encodes CASSMSLGSYEQYF.